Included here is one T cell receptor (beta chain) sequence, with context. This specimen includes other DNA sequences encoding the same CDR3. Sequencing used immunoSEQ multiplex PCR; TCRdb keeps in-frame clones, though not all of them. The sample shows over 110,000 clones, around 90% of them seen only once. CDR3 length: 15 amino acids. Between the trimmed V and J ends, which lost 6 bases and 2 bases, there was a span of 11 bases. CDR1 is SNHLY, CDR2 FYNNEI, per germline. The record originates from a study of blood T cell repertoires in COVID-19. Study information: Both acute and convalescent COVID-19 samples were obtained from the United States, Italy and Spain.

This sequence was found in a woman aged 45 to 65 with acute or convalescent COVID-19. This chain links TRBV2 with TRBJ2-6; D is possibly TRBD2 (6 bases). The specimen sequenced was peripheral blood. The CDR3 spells CASRGGGTGANVLTF. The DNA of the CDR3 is TGTGCCAGCAGGGGAGGAGGAACTGGGGCCAACGTCCTGACTTTC.